Below, 14 T cell receptor beta chains from the same sample are listed, as sequenced in a study of CD8 T cells in ankylosing spondylitis. Their recognized antigens are unknown. Study-wide points: A motif of fewer than ten highly homologous TCR beta variants was seen as apparently characteristic of ankylosing spondylitis blood.

TCRdb re-called the 5' RACE reads through MiXCR, storing one row per CDR3 protein. The sample lists 330,000 or so distinct CDR3 sequences, less than 9.5% occurring once. The source material was blood, either unsorted or a sorted T cell fraction (not recorded which). These TCRs come from a male donor with ankylosing spondylitis.

This clonotype was observed a few times. The chain is built from TRBV12-3 or TRBV12-4 and TRBJ2-1, with 7 nucleotides matching TRBD1. CDR3 length: 15 residues. V gave up 6 bases and J gave up 6 bases; unmatched junction bases: 11. DNA of the CDR3: TGTGCCAGCAGAAACAGGGGCAACCCCTTCAATGAGCAGTTCTTC. Translating it yields CASRNRGNPFNEQFF.

This chain uses TRBV4-2 with TRBJ2-5; D is tentatively TRBD1 or TRBD2 (8 bases each). This CDR3 is built from 19 residues. V was shortened by 1 base and J by 4 bases, with 25 bases between the two germline ends. Germline lookup yields CDR1 LGHNA and CDR2 YNFKEQ. The DNA of the CDR3 is TGTGCCAGCAGCCAAGGGACAGGGTCTGAACGGGAGGGCTTAGAGACCCAGTACTTC. Residues: CASSQGTGSEREGLETQYF.

The chain carries TRBV5-1 and TRBJ2-2; 9 bases are a match to TRBD1. Germline V gene sequence: CDR1 SGHRS, CDR2 YFSETQ. The CDR3 spans 17 residues. V shed 3 bases and J 0 bases; nucleotides not matched to a gene: 6. The CDR3, as DNA: TGCGCCAGCAGCTACGGACAGGGGTCTACGAACACCGGGGAGCTGTTTTTT. This codes for CASSYGQGSTNTGELFF. Supplemented by reference TRBV5-1 and TRBJ2-2, the full variable domain reads KAGVTQTPRYLIKTRGQQVTLSCSPISGHRSVSWYQQTPGQGLQFLFEYFSETQRNKGNFPGRFSGRQFSNSRSEMNVSTLELGDSALYLCASSYGQGSTNTGELFFGEGSRLTVL.

This clonotype was seen repeatedly, ten times or more. The CDR3 DNA reads as TGCGCCAGCAGCCAAGATGAGGAAAACACTGAAGCTTTCTTT. It translates to CASSQDEENTEAFF. The V gene is TRBV4-1, the J gene TRBJ1-1; D gene ambiguous. Germline assignment: CDR1 MGHRA and CDR2 YSYEKL. This CDR3 has 14 residues. V was shortened by 0 bases and J by 2 bases, with 7 bases between the two germline ends.

The chain employs TRBV12-3 or TRBV12-4 and TRBJ1-5; a weak D match, TRBD1 (5 bases). The CDR3 loop spans 14 amino acids. V lost 6 bases, J lost 7 bases, and 16 bases lay in between. CDR3 amino acids: CASRQAVEGQPQHF. CDR3 in DNA: TGTGCCAGCAGACAGGCGGTAGAAGGGCAGCCCCAGCATTTT.

This clonotype was seen more than once but under ten times. The chain uses TRBV29-1 and TRBJ2-1, with 8 bases fitting TRBD2. The CDR3 runs to 16 residues. Germline CDR1 SQVTM, CDR2 ANQGSEA. The V gene end was trimmed by 7 bases and the J gene end by 7 bases; junction bases not matched to a gene: 18. The CDR3 here is CSAGGAPSGLSNEQFF. DNA of the CDR3: TGCAGCGCTGGTGGTGCACCTAGCGGGCTCTCGAATGAGCAGTTCTTC.

This clonotype was picked up many times. The chain combines TRBV5-1 with TRBJ1-1, with D hard to call. The CDR3 has 14 amino acids. Germline V gene lookup returns CDR1 SGHRS and CDR2 YFSETQ. Trimming removed 0 bases at V and 2 bases at J, with 8 bases between. For the CDR3, the DNA is TGCGCCAGCAGCTTGGTCGAAGCTAACACTGAAGCTTTCTTT. This gives the protein CASSLVEANTEAFF.

The rearrangement joins TRBV7-2 to TRBJ1-4; 8 nucleotides match TRBD1. V trimming: 3 bases; J trimming: 8 bases; junction bases outside the gene matches: 8. There are 15 residues in the CDR3. Germline CDR1 SGHTA, CDR2 FQGNSA. CDR3 in DNA: TGTGCCAGCAGCTTCGGACAGGGAGGAGGAGAAAAACTGTTTTTT. It encodes CASSFGQGGGEKLFF.

The table lists this clonotype with many counts. J is TRBJ2-1 and V is TRBV10-3; D call uncertain. The CDR3 extends over 17 amino acids. Germline-derived CDR1 and CDR2 are ENHRY and SYGVKD. Between the trimmed V and J ends, which lost 3 bases and 0 bases, there was a span of 15 bases. The CDR3 region is CAISDDRQLNSYNEQFF. CDR3 DNA sequence: TGTGCCATCAGTGACGACCGCCAGCTCAACTCCTACAATGAGCAGTTCTTC.

The chain has TRBV6-5 and TRBJ2-2; 7 bases are shared with TRBD2. With 6 bases clipped from V and 0 bases from J, the junction kept 7 bases outside the gene matches. Germline assignment: CDR1 MNHEY and CDR2 SVGAGI. The CDR3 spans 16 residues. The CDR3, as DNA: TGTGCCAGCAGGTATAGCGGGCGAACGAACACCGGGGAGCTGTTTTTT. Amino acids: CASRYSGRTNTGELFF.

The gene calls are TRBV19 and TRBJ2-7, with TRBD2 matching 8 bases. The V gene's germline CDR1 is LNHDA and CDR2 SQIVND (reference sequence). The CDR3 has 17 residues. Trimming took 5 bases from V and 2 from J; bases not matched to a gene: 14. CDR3 bases: TGTGCCAGTAGTTTAGCGGGGCCACGCTGGGACGCCTACGAGCAGTACTTC. Its protein is CASSLAGPRWDAYEQYF.

In its sample, this clonotype was seen a few times. The V and J genes are TRBV2 and TRBJ2-1, with TRBD2 matching 7 bases. The ends lost 7 bases at V and 2 bases at J; junction bases unmatched: 2. Germline loops: CDR1 SNHLY, CDR2 FYNNEI. CDR3 length equals 13 residues. CDR3 DNA: TGTGCCAGCAATAGCGGGCCCTACAATGAGCAGTTCTTC. Translating gives CASNSGPYNEQFF.

This clonotype has at least ten counts. V is TRBV25-1 and J is TRBJ2-7; D gene ambiguous. The CDR3 has 14 amino acids. Germline V gives CDR1 MGHDK, CDR2 SYGVNS. V shed 3 bases and J shed 0 bases, with 9 bases lying between them. CDR3 nucleotides: TGTGCCAGCAGTGACGGTCGATTCTCCTACGAGCAGTACTTC. Its translation is CASSDGRFSYEQYF.

The chain employs TRBV5-1 and TRBJ2-1; 12 nucleotides match TRBD2. CDR3 size: 16 residues. Germline-derived CDR1 and CDR2 are SGHRS and YFSETQ. V trimming: 2 bases; J trimming: 4 bases; junction bases outside the gene matches: 4. Written as DNA, the CDR3 is TGCGCCAGCAGCTTTGGGACTAGCGGGTCGTACAATGAGCAGTTCTTC. Its translation: CASSFGTSGSYNEQFF.